The next 8 T cell receptor beta chains were all read from a single sample in a study of CXCR3-negative and CXCR3-positive naive CD8 T cells. The libraries of TRB cDNA were constructed through 5' RACE using UMI labels. One entry per CDR3 protein, without DNA, is what TCRdb gives after re-calling the 5' RACE reads. Its clone listing holds 50,000 to 65,000 distinct CDR3 sequences. The material sequenced was memory CD8+ T cells from blood. The receptors were gathered from a human donor in good health. Some clones in this sample may be carry-over from other donors' samples.

This chain uses TRBV7-9 with TRBJ2-2; the TCRdb D gene call, TRBD1, has no DNA to confirm it. The germline CDR1 and CDR2 sequences are SEHNR and FQNEAQ (reference sequence). The CDR3 has 14 amino acids. The CDR3 sequence is CASSLPGDTGELFF.

J is TRBJ1-5 and V is TRBV20-1. The CDR3 length is 14 residues. Looked up from germline, CDR1 is DFQATT and CDR2 is SNEGSKA (reference sequence). The CDR3 loop reads CSAPQGPHNQPQHF.

The V call is TRBV20-1, the J call TRBJ2-1; absent DNA, TCRdb's TRBD1 call cannot be checked. This CDR3 has 16 amino acids. Germline V gives CDR1 DFQATT, CDR2 SNEGSKA (reference sequence). The CDR3 reads CSARDNPGPPKNEQFF.

The chain has TRBV6-6 and TRBJ2-2; TCRdb calls TRBD1, which cannot be checked without DNA. Germline values: CDR1 MNHNY, CDR2 SVGAGI (reference sequence). This CDR3 has 16 amino acids. CDR3 sequence reads: CASSYRSGGNTGELFF.

V gene TRBV19 combines with J gene TRBJ1-5. Germline V gene sequence: CDR1 LNHDA, CDR2 SQIVND (reference sequence). The CDR3 totals 15 residues. Here the CDR3 reads CASSIFIGALRPQHF.

The rearrangement joins TRBV27 to TRBJ1-1. This CDR3 is built from 14 residues. The germline V gene has CDR1 MNHEY and CDR2 SMNVEV (reference sequence). CDR3: CASSIRGGSTEAFF.

V usage is TRBV6-4 and J usage is TRBJ2-3; as DNA is missing, the TRBD2 call by TCRdb cannot be tested. Germline loops: CDR1 MRHNA, CDR2 SNTAGT. The CDR3 is 15 residues long. CDR3 region: CASSPDLAGSDTQYF.

V and J are TRBV7-7 and TRBJ2-5. Germline values: CDR1 SSHAT, CDR2 FNYEAQ (reference sequence). CDR3 size: 12 residues. Here the CDR3 reads CASSPDGETQYF.